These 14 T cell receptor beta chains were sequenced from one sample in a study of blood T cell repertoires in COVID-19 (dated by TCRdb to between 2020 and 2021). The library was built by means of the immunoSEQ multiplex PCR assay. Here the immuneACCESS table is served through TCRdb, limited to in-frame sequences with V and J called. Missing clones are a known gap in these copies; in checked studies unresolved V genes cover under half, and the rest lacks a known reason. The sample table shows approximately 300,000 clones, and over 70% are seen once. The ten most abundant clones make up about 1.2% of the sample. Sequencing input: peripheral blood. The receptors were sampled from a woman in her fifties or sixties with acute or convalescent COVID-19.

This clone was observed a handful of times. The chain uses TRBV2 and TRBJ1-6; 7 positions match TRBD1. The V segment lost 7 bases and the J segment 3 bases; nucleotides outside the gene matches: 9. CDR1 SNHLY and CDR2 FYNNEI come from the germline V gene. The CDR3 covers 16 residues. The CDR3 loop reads CASKKRGTDYNSPLHF. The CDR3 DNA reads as TGTGCCAGCAAAAAGCGGGGGACAGACTATAATTCACCCCTCCACTTT.

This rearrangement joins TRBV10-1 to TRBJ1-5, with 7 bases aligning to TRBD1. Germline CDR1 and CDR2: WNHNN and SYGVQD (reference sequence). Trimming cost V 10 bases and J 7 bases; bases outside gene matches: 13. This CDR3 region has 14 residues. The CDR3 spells CATGTGEDGQPQHF. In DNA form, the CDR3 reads TGCGCCACCGGAACAGGGGAAGATGGGCAGCCCCAGCATTTT.

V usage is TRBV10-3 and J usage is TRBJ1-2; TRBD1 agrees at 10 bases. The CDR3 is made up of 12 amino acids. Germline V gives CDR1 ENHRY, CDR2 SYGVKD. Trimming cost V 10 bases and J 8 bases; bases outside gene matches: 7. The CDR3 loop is CATGQGVMGYTF. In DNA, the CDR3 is TGTGCCACCGGACAGGGGGTGATGGGCTACACCTTC.

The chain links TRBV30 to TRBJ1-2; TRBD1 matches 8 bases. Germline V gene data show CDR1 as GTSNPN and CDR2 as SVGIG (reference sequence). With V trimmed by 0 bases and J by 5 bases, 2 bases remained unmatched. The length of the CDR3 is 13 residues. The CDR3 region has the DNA TGTGCCTGGAGTGTCCAGGGGGCTTATGGCTACACCTTC. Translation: CAWSVQGAYGYTF. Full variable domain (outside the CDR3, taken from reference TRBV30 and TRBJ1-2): SQTIHQWPATLVQPVGSPLSLECTVEGTSNPNLYWYRQAAGRGLQLLFYSVGIGQISSEVPQNLSASRPQDRQFILSSKKLLLSDSGFYLCAWSVQGAYGYTFGSGTRLTVV.

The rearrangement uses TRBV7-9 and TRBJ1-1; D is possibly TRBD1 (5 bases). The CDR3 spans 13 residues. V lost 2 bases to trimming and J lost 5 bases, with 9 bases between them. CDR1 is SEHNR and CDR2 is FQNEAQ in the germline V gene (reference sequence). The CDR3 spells CASSLPGGTEAFF. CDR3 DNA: TGTGCCAGCAGCTTACCTGGGGGGACTGAAGCTTTCTTT. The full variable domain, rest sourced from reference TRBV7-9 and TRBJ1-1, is DTGVSQNPRHKITKRGQNVTFRCDPISEHNRLYWYRQTLGQGPEFLTYFQNEAQLEKSRLLSDRFSAERPKGSFSTLEIQRTEQGDSAMYLCASSLPGGTEAFFGQGTRLTVV.

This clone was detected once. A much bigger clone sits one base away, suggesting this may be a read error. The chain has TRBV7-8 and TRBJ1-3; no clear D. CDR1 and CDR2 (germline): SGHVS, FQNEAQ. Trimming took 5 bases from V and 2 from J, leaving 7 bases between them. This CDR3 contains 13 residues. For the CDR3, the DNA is TGTGCCAGCAGCACAGACCCTGGAAACACCATATATTTT. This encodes CASSTDPGNTIYF.

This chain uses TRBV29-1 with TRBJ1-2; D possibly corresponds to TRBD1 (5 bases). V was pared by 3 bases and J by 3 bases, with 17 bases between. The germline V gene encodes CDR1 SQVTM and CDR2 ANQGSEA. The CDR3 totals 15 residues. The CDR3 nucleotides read TGCAGCGTTGACAGCGTGGCAAAAGGGGACTATGGCTACACCTTC. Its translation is CSVDSVAKGDYGYTF.

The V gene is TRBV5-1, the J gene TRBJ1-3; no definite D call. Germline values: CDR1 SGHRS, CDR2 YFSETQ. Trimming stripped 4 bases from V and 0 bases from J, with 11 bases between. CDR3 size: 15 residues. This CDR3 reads CASSAGLSSGNTIYF. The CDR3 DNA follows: TGCGCCAGCAGCGCCGGACTGAGCTCTGGAAACACCATATATTTT.

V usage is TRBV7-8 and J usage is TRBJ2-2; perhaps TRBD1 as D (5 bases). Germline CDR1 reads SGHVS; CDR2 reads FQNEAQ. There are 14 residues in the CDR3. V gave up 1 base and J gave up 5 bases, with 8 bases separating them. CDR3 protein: CASSLGGGTGELFF. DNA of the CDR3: TGTGCCAGCAGCTTAGGGGGCGGAACCGGGGAGCTGTTTTTT.

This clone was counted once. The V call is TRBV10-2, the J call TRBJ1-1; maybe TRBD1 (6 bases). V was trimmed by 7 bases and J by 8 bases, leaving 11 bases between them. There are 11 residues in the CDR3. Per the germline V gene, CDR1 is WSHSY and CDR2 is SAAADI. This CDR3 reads CASTGGAEAFF. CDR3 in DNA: TGCGCCAGCACGGGGGGGGCAGAAGCTTTCTTT.

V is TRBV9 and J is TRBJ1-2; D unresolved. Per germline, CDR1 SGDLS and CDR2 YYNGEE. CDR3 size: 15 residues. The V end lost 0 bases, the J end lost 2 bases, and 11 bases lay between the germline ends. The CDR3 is CASSVGGVENYGYTF. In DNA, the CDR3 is TGTGCCAGCAGCGTAGGAGGTGTGGAGAACTATGGCTACACCTTC.

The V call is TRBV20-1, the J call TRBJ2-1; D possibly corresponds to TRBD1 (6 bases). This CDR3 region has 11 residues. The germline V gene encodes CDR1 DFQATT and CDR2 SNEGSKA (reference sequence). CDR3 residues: CRAKQGSEQFF. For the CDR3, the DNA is TGCAGGGCAAAACAGGGCTCTGAGCAGTTCTTC.

In DNA form, the CDR3 reads TGTGCCAGCAGTTACATAGACCCTGGGAGAGAGACCCAGTACTTC. Translation gives CASSYIDPGRETQYF. The chain has TRBV6-2 or TRBV6-3 and TRBJ2-5, with a weak D call TRBD2 (5 bases). From germline, CDR1 is MNHEY and CDR2 SVGEGT. CDR3 length: 15 residues. Trimming left V 2 bases short and J 4 bases short, with 14 bases between.

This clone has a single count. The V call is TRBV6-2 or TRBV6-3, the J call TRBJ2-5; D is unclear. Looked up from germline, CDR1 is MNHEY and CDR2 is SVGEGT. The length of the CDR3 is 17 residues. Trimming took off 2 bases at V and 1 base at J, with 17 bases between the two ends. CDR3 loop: CASSYPLNPGAQETQYF. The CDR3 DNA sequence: TGTGCCAGCAGTTACCCACTAAACCCCGGCGCCCAAGAGACCCAGTACTTC.